The clone carrying this T cell receptor beta chain was recorded a few times. Here immunoSEQ multiplex PCR was the method, and the copy in TCRdb shows in-frame clones only, minus some. Here the sample spans around 80,000 clones, 65% to 85% being singletons. The data were obtained in a study of OX40 agonist ivuxolimab in advanced cancers. Overall study: Earlier anti-PD-1, anti-PD-L1 or anti-CTLA-4 therapy was permitted; less than 50% had received some.

In germline, CDR1 is SGHVS, CDR2 FQNEAQ. The J segment lost 1 base and the V segment lost 5 bases, leaving 5 bases of the junction unmatched. This CDR3 comprises 15 residues. The material sequenced was CD4+ or CD8+ T cells sorted from blood, taken in a trial of the OX40 agonist ivuxolimab. The J gene is TRBJ2-5, the V gene TRBV7-8, with 9 bases matching TRBD1. This TCR was recovered from an adult with an advanced solid tumor such as melanoma, head and neck, liver or kidney cancer. CDR3 DNA: TGTGCCAGCAGCGTGACAGGGGGTGTCCAAGAGACCCAGTACTTC. Amino acid sequence: CASSVTGGVQETQYF.